Presented here are 17 T cell receptor beta chains from one specimen sequenced in a study of blood T cell repertoires in COVID-19. Here immunoSEQ multiplex PCR was the method, and the copy in TCRdb shows in-frame clones only, minus some. The sample shows some 150,000 clones, around 90% of them seen only once. Sequencing used peripheral blood. The source of these receptors is a woman aged 55-69 years with acute or convalescent COVID-19.

This clone was observed a few times. V is TRBV30 and J is TRBJ2-5; a possible D gene is TRBD2 (6 bases). Germline V gene sequence: CDR1 GTSNPN, CDR2 SVGIG (reference sequence). The CDR3 totals 15 residues. Trimming left V 7 bases short and J 4 bases short, with 22 bases between. The CDR3 spells CASRTKEGPLETQYF. In DNA form, the CDR3 reads TGTGCCTCCCGCACAAAGGAGGGGCCGTTAGAGACCCAGTACTTC.

The chain couples TRBV19 to TRBJ1-5; weak D call: TRBD1 (5 bases). The V and J ends lost 5 bases and 0 bases respectively, with 17 bases between them. The CDR3 spans 17 residues. Germline CDR1 and CDR2: LNHDA and SQIVND (reference sequence). The CDR3 sequence is CASSPHSQGLSNQPQHF. The CDR3 bases are TGTGCCAGTAGTCCCCACTCGCAGGGCCTTAGCAATCAGCCCCAGCATTTT.

The chain joins TRBV5-1 to TRBJ1-2; 9 nucleotides match TRBD1. CDR3 length: 16 amino acids. V gave up 0 bases and J gave up 8 bases; unmatched junction bases: 11. Germline CDR1 and CDR2: SGHRS and YFSETQ. The CDR3 here is CASSLGAGTGTWGYTF. The CDR3 nucleotides read TGCGCCAGCAGCTTGGGGGCCGGGACAGGGACGTGGGGCTACACCTTC.

The chain is built from TRBV28 and TRBJ1-2, with a weak D call TRBD1 (6 bases). The V and J ends lost 1 base and 8 bases respectively, with 14 bases between them. Germline assignment: CDR1 MDHEN and CDR2 SYDVKM. This CDR3 contains 14 residues. The CDR3 sequence: CASSLYQGMGGYTF. The CDR3 region has the DNA TGTGCCAGCAGTTTATACCAGGGGATGGGAGGCTACACCTTC.

This chain joins TRBV2 and TRBJ2-2; D unclear. The V end was cut by 7 bases, the J end by 2 bases, with 11 bases between. Per germline, CDR1 SNHLY and CDR2 FYNNEI. The CDR3 loop spans 14 amino acids. The CDR3 here is CASNFGRNTGELFF. The CDR3, as DNA: TGTGCCAGCAATTTTGGCAGAAACACCGGGGAGCTGTTTTTT.

The V gene is TRBV28, the J gene TRBJ1-2, with a possible D match to TRBD1 (6 bases). The germline CDR1 and CDR2 sequences are MDHEN and SYDVKM. V lost 8 bases and J lost 4, with 20 bases in between. The CDR3 sequence is 15 residues long. The CDR3 DNA follows: TGTGCCAGCTCCGCCCAAGTGGGGGCGGGCTATGGCTACACCTTC. This sequence encodes CASSAQVGAGYGYTF.

CDR3 in amino acids: CASSAGTFANYGYTF. The CDR3, as DNA: TGTGCCAGCAGCGCCGGGACATTTGCTAACTATGGCTACACCTTC. This chain connects TRBV9 to TRBJ1-2; a possible D gene is TRBD1 (6 bases). The germline V gene has CDR1 SGDLS and CDR2 YYNGEE. Trimming removed 3 bases at V and 0 bases at J, with 12 bases between. CDR3 length: 15 amino acids.

The rearrangement uses TRBV19 and TRBJ1-2; maybe TRBD1 (5 bases). Trimming took 0 bases from V and 3 from J, leaving 14 bases between them. The CDR3 is made up of 16 amino acids. Germline loops: CDR1 LNHDA, CDR2 SQIVND (reference sequence). The CDR3 protein is CASSIDGSRVYYGYTF. CDR3 coding DNA: TGTGCCAGTAGTATAGATGGTAGCAGGGTCTACTATGGCTACACCTTC.

This sequence joins TRBV6-5 and TRBJ2-7, with 7 bases aligning to TRBD1. V was pared by 5 bases and J by 7 bases, with 5 bases of the junction left unmatched. The CDR3 spans 12 residues. CDR1 and CDR2 from the germline V gene are MNHEY and SVGAGI. The CDR3 loop reads CASSRTGDEQYF. The CDR3 region has the DNA TGTGCCAGCAGTCGAACAGGGGATGAGCAGTACTTC.

The chain is built from TRBV4-3 and TRBJ2-1; 7 bases are a match to TRBD1. The germline gives CDR1 LGHNA, CDR2 YSLEER. CDR3 length: 15 residues. V shed 3 bases, J shed 2 bases, and the junction held 4 bases outside the gene matches. The chain's CDR3 is CASSHDRAPYNEQFF. The DNA of the CDR3 is TGCGCCAGCAGCCACGACAGGGCCCCCTACAATGAGCAGTTCTTC.

The J gene is TRBJ1-1, the V gene TRBV7-3; the match to TRBD1 covers 7 bases. The germline gives CDR1 SGHTA, CDR2 FQGTGA. Trimming took 3 bases from V and 4 from J; bases not matched to a gene: 8. The CDR3 runs to 15 residues. The CDR3 nucleotides read TGTGCCAGCAGCTTGCAGGGTACAGGGGTCACTGAAGCTTTCTTT. This codes for CASSLQGTGVTEAFF. Full variable domain (rest looked up from reference TRBV7-3 and TRBJ1-1): GAGVSQTPSNKVTEKGKYVELRCDPISGHTALYWYRQSLGQGPEFLIYFQGTGAADDSGLPNDRFFAVRPEGSVSTLKIQRTERGDSAVYLCASSLQGTGVTEAFFGQGTRLTVV.

Points on this clone: Other DNA sequences in this sample translate to the same CDR3. The chain uses TRBV19 and TRBJ2-7, with unresolved D. The CDR3 is 11 residues long. V shed 4 bases and J shed 3 bases, with 4 bases lying between them. From germline, CDR1 is LNHDA and CDR2 SQIVND (reference sequence). In DNA, the CDR3 is TGTGCCAGTAGTAACAGCTACGAGCAGTACTTC. Translating it yields CASSNSYEQYF.

V usage is TRBV29-1 and J usage is TRBJ2-5, with 9 bases that match TRBD1. J gave up 2 bases and V 6 bases, and 1 base lay outside the gene matches. Germline values: CDR1 SQVTM, CDR2 ANQGSEA. This CDR3 is 12 amino acids long. The CDR3 spells CSVDRGQETQYF. In nucleotides, the CDR3 is TGCAGCGTAGACAGGGGGCAAGAGACCCAGTACTTC.

This clone appeared a few times. Written as DNA, the CDR3 is TGCGCCAGCAGCAGGGGACTAGCTCAAGAGACCCAGTACTTC. It specifies CASSRGLAQETQYF. This chain connects TRBV5-1 to TRBJ2-5, with 9 bases aligning to TRBD2. Per germline, CDR1 SGHRS and CDR2 YFSETQ. This CDR3 region has 14 residues. V lost 4 bases, J lost 2 bases, and 3 bases stayed unmatched.

The chain joins TRBV6-6 to TRBJ2-3, with a weak D call TRBD2 (6 bases). The V gene's germline CDR1 is MNHNY and CDR2 SVGAGI (reference sequence). Trimming pared 7 bases from V and 3 bases from J, leaving 14 bases between. This CDR3 is built from 14 residues. This CDR3 reads CASKSTGDTDTQYF. The DNA of the CDR3 is TGTGCCAGCAAGTCAACGGGGGATACAGATACGCAGTATTTT.

The chain couples TRBV9 to TRBJ2-3; 8 bases align to TRBD2. This CDR3 contains 15 residues. Germline assignment: CDR1 SGDLS and CDR2 YYNGEE. Trimming took 2 bases from V and 0 from J; bases not matched to a gene: 2. The CDR3: CASSVSGASTDTQYF. Written as DNA, the CDR3 is TGTGCCAGCAGCGTTAGCGGGGCGAGCACAGATACGCAGTATTTT.

This chain uses TRBV3-1 (or the pseudogene TRBV3-2) with TRBJ1-5; possibly TRBD1 for D (6 bases). The V gene lost 5 bases and the J gene lost 5 bases, with 7 bases spanning the gap. The germline V gene has CDR1 LGHDT and CDR2 YNNKEL (reference sequence). The CDR3 has 12 residues. The CDR3 DNA follows: TGTGCCAGCAGCAAGGGGGATCAGCCCCAGCATTTT. Encoded protein: CASSKGDQPQHF.